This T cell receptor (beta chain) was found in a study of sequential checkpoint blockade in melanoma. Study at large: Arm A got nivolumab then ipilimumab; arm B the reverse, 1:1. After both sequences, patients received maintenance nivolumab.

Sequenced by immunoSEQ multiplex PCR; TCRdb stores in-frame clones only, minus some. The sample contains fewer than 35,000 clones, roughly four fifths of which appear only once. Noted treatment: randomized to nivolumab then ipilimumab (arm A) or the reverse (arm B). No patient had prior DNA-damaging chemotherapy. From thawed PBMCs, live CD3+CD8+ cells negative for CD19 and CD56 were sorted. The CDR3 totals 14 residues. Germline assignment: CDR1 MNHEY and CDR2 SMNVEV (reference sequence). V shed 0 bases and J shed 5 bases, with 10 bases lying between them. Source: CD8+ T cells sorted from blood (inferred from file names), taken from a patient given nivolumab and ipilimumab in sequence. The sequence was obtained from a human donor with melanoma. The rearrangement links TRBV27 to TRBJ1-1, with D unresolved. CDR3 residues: CASSLSEGGTEAFF. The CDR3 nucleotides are TGTGCCAGCAGTTTATCCGAAGGAGGGACTGAAGCTTTCTTT.